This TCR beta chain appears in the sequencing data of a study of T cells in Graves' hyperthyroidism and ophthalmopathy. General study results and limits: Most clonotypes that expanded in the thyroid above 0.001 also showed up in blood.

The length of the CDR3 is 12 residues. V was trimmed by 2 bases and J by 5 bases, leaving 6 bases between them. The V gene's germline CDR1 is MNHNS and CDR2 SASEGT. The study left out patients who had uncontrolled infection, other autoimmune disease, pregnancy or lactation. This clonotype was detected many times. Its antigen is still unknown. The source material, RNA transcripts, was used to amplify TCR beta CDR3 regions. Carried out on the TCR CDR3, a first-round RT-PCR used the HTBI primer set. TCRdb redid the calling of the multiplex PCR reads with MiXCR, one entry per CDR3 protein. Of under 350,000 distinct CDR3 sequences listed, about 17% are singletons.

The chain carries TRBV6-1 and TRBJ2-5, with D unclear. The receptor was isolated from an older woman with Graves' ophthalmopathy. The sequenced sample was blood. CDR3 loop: CASSEQLETQYF. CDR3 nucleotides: TGTGCCAGCAGTGAACAGCTTGAGACCCAGTACTTC.